Listed here are 20 T cell receptor beta chains from one sample, sequenced in a study of blood T cell repertoires in COVID-19. The table came from immunoSEQ multiplex PCR; TCRdb's copy has only in-frame clones and leaves some out. The sample holds 83,000 or so clones, roughly 78% seen once. The sequenced sample was peripheral blood. The receptors originated from a human donor in a cohort sampled during active COVID-19.

The V and J genes are TRBV27 and TRBJ2-7; 8 bases are shared with TRBD2. Germline-derived CDR1 and CDR2 are MNHEY and SMNVEV (reference sequence). J gave up 3 bases and V 9 bases, and 10 bases lay outside the gene matches. This CDR3 is 14 amino acids long. CDR3 sequence: CASKTGTRSYEQYF. CDR3 sequence (DNA): TGTGCCAGTAAGACCGGGACTAGAAGCTACGAGCAGTACTTC.

The gene calls are TRBV5-6 and TRBJ1-6, with 8 bases fitting TRBD1. This CDR3 has 15 amino acids. Germline CDR1 reads SGHDT; CDR2 reads YYEEEE. The junction had 2 bases not matched to a gene; V was cut back by 0 bases and J by 6 bases. CDR3 loop: CASSLGDRGNSPLHF. In DNA, the CDR3 is TGTGCCAGCAGCTTGGGTGACAGGGGTAATTCACCCCTCCACTTT.

The CDR3 region has the DNA TGTGCCAGTAGTGCCCAATTGGTGGGGGGCTATGGCTACACCTTC. Its protein product is CASSAQLVGGYGYTF. This chain joins TRBV19 and TRBJ1-2, with D perhaps matching TRBD1 (5 bases). V lost 5 bases to trimming and J lost 4 bases, with 17 bases between them. Germline values: CDR1 LNHDA, CDR2 SQIVND (reference sequence). This CDR3 contains 15 residues.

This clone was observed a single time. The chain employs TRBV28 and TRBJ2-7; 8 bases agree with TRBD1. Germline V gene data show CDR1 as MDHEN and CDR2 as SYDVKM. The CDR3 covers 13 residues. The V and J ends lost 5 bases and 3 bases, in that order; junction bases with no gene match: 3. CDR3 sequence (DNA): TGTGCCAGCAGTATAGGACAGGGCTACGAGCAGTACTTC. Its protein is CASSIGQGYEQYF.

V usage is TRBV14 and J usage is TRBJ1-6; weak D call: TRBD1 (6 bases). The V gene's germline CDR1 is SGHDN and CDR2 FVKESK. Trimming pared 6 bases from V and 7 bases from J, leaving 10 bases between. CDR3 length: 13 residues. The CDR3 is CASRGGNNSPLHF. CDR3 in DNA: TGTGCCAGCAGAGGGGGTAACAATTCACCCCTCCACTTT.

The gene calls are TRBV28 and TRBJ2-5; 12 bases line up with TRBD2. The CDR3 has 17 amino acids. The germline gives CDR1 MDHEN, CDR2 SYDVKM. The J segment lost 1 base and the V segment lost 8 bases, leaving 11 bases of the junction unmatched. The CDR3 DNA reads as TGTGCCAGCCTTTCCTTTACTAGCGGGGGGCTCCAAGAGACCCAGTACTTC. It codes for CASLSFTSGGLQETQYF.

The chain is built from TRBV6-5 and TRBJ2-7; D unclear. CDR1 MNHEY and CDR2 SVGAGI come from the germline V gene. V lost 6 bases and J 4 bases, leaving 7 bases between the germline ends. There are 11 residues in the CDR3. The CDR3 loop is CASSLVYEQYF. CDR3 coding DNA: TGTGCCAGCAGCCTCGTTTACGAGCAGTACTTC.

The V gene is TRBV11-2, the J gene TRBJ1-1; D not certain. The germline V gene has CDR1 SGHAT and CDR2 FQNNGV. This CDR3 comprises 14 residues. V was trimmed by 2 bases and J by 1 base, leaving 8 bases between them. CDR3 sequence reads: CASSLTSGNTEAFF. As DNA, the CDR3 is TGTGCCAGCAGCTTAACGTCCGGGAACACTGAAGCTTTCTTT.

By share of the sample, this clone is medium-sized. The junction does not match germline at one end; this may be a read error. This chain joins TRBV7-9 and TRBJ1-3, with a tentative D call TRBD1 (6 bases). The CDR3 covers 15 residues. CDR1 and CDR2 (germline): SEHNR, FQNEAQ (reference sequence). In DNA form, the CDR3 reads TGTGCCAGCAGCATAGCACAGGGAAGTGGAAACACCATATATTTT. Translation gives CASSIAQGSGNTIYF.

This rearrangement joins TRBV27 to TRBJ2-7, with TRBD1 matching over 7 bases. The CDR3 totals 14 residues. CDR1 is MNHEY, CDR2 SMNVEV, per germline (reference sequence). Losses at the gene ends were 5 bases for V and 3 bases for J; bases not matched to a gene: 7. CDR3 coding DNA: TGTGCCAGCAGTCAACGACAGGGTAGCTACGAGCAGTACTTC. This encodes CASSQRQGSYEQYF.

The gene calls are TRBV3-1 (or the pseudogene TRBV3-2) and TRBJ1-1; a possible D gene is TRBD1 (5 bases). Trimming removed 0 bases at V and 5 bases at J, with 13 bases between. CDR1 and CDR2 (germline): LGHDT, YNNKEL (reference sequence). The CDR3 consists of 15 residues. The CDR3 coding sequence is TGTGCCAGCAGCCAAGATGGGGGGTTTACGACTGAAGCTTTCTTT. This codes for CASSQDGGFTTEAFF.

The chain carries TRBV18 and TRBJ2-5; perhaps TRBD2 as D (5 bases). The CDR3 runs 17 residues. Germline CDR1 is KGHSH and CDR2 is LQKENI. Trimming took off 0 bases at V and 2 bases at J, with 16 bases between the two ends. CDR3 amino acids: CASSPPAGVYGQETQYF. CDR3 sequence (DNA): TGTGCCAGCTCACCACCGGCCGGGGTTTACGGTCAAGAGACCCAGTACTTC.

The chain has TRBV20-1 and TRBJ1-5; 8 positions match TRBD1. The CDR3 is made up of 14 amino acids. Unmatched junction bases numbered 7, after V lost 3 bases and J lost 6 bases. CDR1 is DFQATT, CDR2 SNEGSKA, per germline (reference sequence). CDR3 DNA: TGCAGTGCTAGTACAACTACAGGGGGTCAGCCCCAGCATTTT. Its protein product is CSASTTTGGQPQHF.

The chain carries TRBV27 and TRBJ2-1; the D is unclear. The CDR3 is 15 residues long. Trimming pared 0 bases from V and 7 bases from J, leaving 13 bases between. In germline, CDR1 is MNHEY, CDR2 SMNVEV (reference sequence). The DNA of the CDR3 is TGTGCCAGCAGTTTATCCCGGATACGGGTTAATGAGCAGTTCTTC. Encoded protein: CASSLSRIRVNEQFF.

The chain combines TRBV27 with TRBJ2-5; unclear D gene. The CDR3 has 14 residues. The V end was cut by 3 bases, the J end by 0 bases, with 8 bases between. Looked up from germline, CDR1 is MNHEY and CDR2 is SMNVEV (reference sequence). As DNA, the CDR3 is TGTGCCAGCAGTTTTCCGGGTAACCAAGAGACCCAGTACTTC. Translated, it gives CASSFPGNQETQYF.

The gene calls are TRBV6-5 and TRBJ1-2; perhaps TRBD1 as D (6 bases). V was cut by 6 bases and J by 0 bases, with 8 bases left in between. CDR3 length: 13 amino acids. Germline V gene data show CDR1 as MNHEY and CDR2 as SVGAGI. This CDR3 is CASSRTANYGYTF. For the CDR3, the DNA is TGTGCCAGCAGCCGGACAGCTAACTATGGCTACACCTTC.

This clone was picked up a small number of times. The chain joins TRBV11-2 to TRBJ1-1; TRBD1 might be the D (6 bases). Germline values: CDR1 SGHAT, CDR2 FQNNGV. With 5 bases removed from V and 0 bases from J, the gap between germline ends came to 19 bases. There are 17 residues in the CDR3. CDR3 loop: CASSPTDGGRLNTEAFF. The CDR3 DNA reads TGTGCCAGCAGCCCTACTGACGGGGGGCGATTGAACACTGAAGCTTTCTTT.

This chain joins TRBV7-9 and TRBJ2-7, with 8 bases identical to TRBD1. The length of the CDR3 is 12 residues. The germline gives CDR1 SEHNR, CDR2 FQNEAQ (reference sequence). The V gene end was trimmed by 3 bases and the J gene end by 5 bases; junction bases not matched to a gene: 0. CDR3 nucleotides: TGTGCCAGCAGCTTGACAGGGGACGAGCAGTACTTC. Translating gives CASSLTGDEQYF.

CDR3 region: CASSPWDRADTQYF. In nucleotides, the CDR3 is TGTGCCAGCAGCCCCTGGGACAGGGCAGATACGCAGTATTTT. V gene TRBV3-1 (or the pseudogene TRBV3-2) combines with J gene TRBJ2-3; 9 bases are a match to TRBD1. The CDR3 consists of 14 residues. The trim removed 4 bases at V and 4 bases at J, leaving 3 bases unmatched. Germline CDR1 reads LGHDT; CDR2 reads YNNKEL (reference sequence).

The chain employs TRBV19 and TRBJ1-6, with D unclear. Per the germline V gene, CDR1 is LNHDA and CDR2 is SQIVND (reference sequence). The CDR3 is 15 residues long. Trimming cost V 3 bases and J 6 bases, with 12 bases left between them. DNA of the CDR3: TGTGCCAGTAGTATTACTACGTCGGGTAATTCACCCCTCCACTTT. Its translation: CASSITTSGNSPLHF. Full variable domain (remainder filled in from reference TRBV19 and TRBJ1-6): DGGITQSPKYLFRKEGQNVTLSCEQNLNHDAMYWYRQDPGQGLRLIYYSQIVNDFQKGDIAEGYSVSREKKESFPLTVTSAQKNPTAFYLCASSITTSGNSPLHFGNGTRLTVT.